A selection of T cell receptor beta chains follows, all from one sample in a study of shared clonotypes between healthy human individuals. Method: immunoSEQ multiplex PCR; TCRdb's copy keeps in-frame clones and lacks some. The table shows about 2 million clones, with about 95% occurring only once. Sequenced sample: naive CD8+ T cells sorted from blood. All receptors come from a man between 18 and 29 years old in good health. Each CDR3 is given with its conserved first and last residue. D genes are given only for firm matches. Some rows have no size entry. The others give once, few or many, or a class for an expanded clone.

v_call	clone_size	d_call	j_call	cdr3_nt	cdr3_aa
TRBV11-2	NA	NA	TRBJ1-2	TGTGCCAGCAGCTCCCAGACGGGGGTGAAAAACTATGGCTACACCTTC	CASSSQTGVKNYGYTF
TRBV4-3	NA	NA	TRBJ2-5	TGCGCCAGCAGCCAAGATTTGGGGGCCCCGAGCGAGACCCAGTACTTC	CASSQDLGAPSETQYF
TRBV7-8	once	TRBD1	TRBJ2-5	TGTGCCAGCAGCTCGTACCGGGACAGAGAAGAGACCCAGTACTTC	CASSSYRDREETQYF
TRBV10-1	NA	TRBD1	TRBJ1-6	TGCGCCAGCAGTGAAGGGGGACAGGGTATCCAATCCTATAATTCACCCCTCCACTTT	CASSEGGQGIQSYNSPLHF
TRBV19	once	TRBD1	TRBJ2-7	TGTGCCAGTAGCAGGGGGCCCAACGAGCAGTACTTC	CASSRGPNEQYF
TRBV27	NA	TRBD1	TRBJ2-5	TGTGCCAGCAGTCAGGCCCTAAAGGGGGCCCAAGAGACCCAGTACTTC	CASSQALKGAQETQYF
TRBV4-2	NA	NA	TRBJ2-7	TGTGCCAGCAGCCAGCCAGGGTTGGAGCAGTACTTC	CASSQPGLEQYF
TRBV19	NA	NA	TRBJ1-3	TGTGCCAGTAGTTGGACGAACGACTCTGGAAACACCATATATTTT	CASSWTNDSGNTIYF
TRBV6-1	NA	NA	TRBJ2-7	TGTGCCAGCAGTGAAGCAGGGGGTAGCTCCTACGAGCAGTACTTC	CASSEAGGSSYEQYF
TRBV19	NA	NA	TRBJ1-5	TGTGCCAGTAGTATACCGAGGGGCAATCAGCCCCAGCATTTT	CASSIPRGNQPQHF
TRBV19	NA	TRBD1	TRBJ1-5	TGTGCCAGTAGTATGGAGACAGGGTACAATCAGCCCCAGCATTTT	CASSMETGYNQPQHF
TRBV11-2	NA	TRBD1	TRBJ1-1	TGTGCCAGCAGCACTGACAGGGGTAAGAACACTGAAGCTTTCTTT	CASSTDRGKNTEAFF
TRBV5-1	NA	NA	TRBJ2-7	TGCGCCAGCAGCTTGAATGGTCAGTGGTACGAGCAGTACTTC	CASSLNGQWYEQYF
TRBV30	NA	TRBD2	TRBJ2-7	TGTGCCTGGAACGAGGATAGCGGGGCCGAGCAGTACTTC	CAWNEDSGAEQYF
TRBV9	NA	NA	TRBJ1-1	TGTGCCAGCAGCGTAGGGGGGAGTGACCAAGCTTTCTTT	CASSVGGSDQAFF
TRBV10-3	NA	NA	TRBJ2-7	TGTGCCATCAGTGAGCCCGAAGCGCGACCCTACGAGCAGTACTTC	CAISEPEARPYEQYF
TRBV27	NA	NA	TRBJ2-3	TGTGCCAGCAGTTTGAACCCCCCCTACACAGATACGCAGTATTTT	CASSLNPPYTDTQYF
TRBV5-6	once	NA	TRBJ1-6	TGTGCCAGCAGCTTGGGTGGGGGCTCCTATAATTCACCCCTCCACTTT	CASSLGGGSYNSPLHF
TRBV6-4	NA	NA	TRBJ1-2	TGTGCCAGCAGTGTATTCCAGGGCTATGGCTACACCTTC	CASSVFQGYGYTF
TRBV10-1	NA	NA	TRBJ1-5	TGCGCCAGCAAGGGGGGTGTTTGGCGGCAGCCCCAGCATTTT	CASKGGVWRQPQHF
TRBV7-9	NA	NA	TRBJ1-4	TGTGCCAGCGGCGCCCATACGACCACGGGGCGGAATGAAAAACTGTTTTTT	CASGAHTTTGRNEKLFF
TRBV27	once	TRBD1	TRBJ1-4	TGTGCCAGCACCCATAGGGCAGGGGGTAATGAAAAACTGTTTTTT	CASTHRAGGNEKLFF
TRBV27	NA	TRBD2	TRBJ2-7	TGTGCCAGCAGTTTCGAGCGGGGGGGCGGGTACGAGCAGTACTTC	CASSFERGGGYEQYF
TRBV5-4	NA	NA	TRBJ1-2	TGTGCCAGCAGCTTGGCCGGGGGTTTAGGCTACACCTTC	CASSLAGGLGYTF
TRBV27	NA	NA	TRBJ1-6	TGTGCCAGCAACGCCGGAGGGGGGCTGAATTCACCCCTCCACTTT	CASNAGGGLNSPLHF
TRBV21-1	NA	NA	TRBJ2-7	TGTGCCAGCAGTTACAGGGTAAGAGGCTCCTACGAGCAGTACTTC	CASSYRVRGSYEQYF
TRBV7-9	once	NA	TRBJ2-6	TGTGCCAGCAGCTTAGGGCGTCTCTCTGGGGCCAACGTCCTGACTTTC	CASSLGRLSGANVLTF
TRBV6-5	NA	NA	TRBJ2-7	TGTGCCAGCAGTTACGGACCTAGCGACGAGCAGTACTTC	CASSYGPSDEQYF
TRBV4-1	NA	TRBD2	TRBJ2-7	TGCGCCAGCAGCCAAGTTAGGACTAGCGGATCCAGGTCGTCCGAGCAGTACTTC	CASSQVRTSGSRSSEQYF
TRBV7-8	NA	NA	TRBJ2-7	TGTGCCAGCAGTATAAAGGGAACCTACGAGCAGTACTTC	CASSIKGTYEQYF
TRBV5-4	NA	NA	TRBJ1-2	TGTGCCAGCAGCGATGACAAGAGTATGCATGGCTACACCTTC	CASSDDKSMHGYTF
TRBV9	NA	TRBD2	TRBJ2-5	TGTGCCAGCAGCGCGGGGACTAGCCAAGAGACCCAGTACTTC	CASSAGTSQETQYF
TRBV5-6	NA	TRBD1	TRBJ2-7	TGTGCCAGCAGCTGGGGACAGGGTAAACACTACGAGCAGTACTTC	CASSWGQGKHYEQYF
TRBV25-1	NA	NA	TRBJ1-2	TGTGCCAGAACCTATGGCTACACCTTC	CARTYGYTF
TRBV27	NA	NA	TRBJ2-1	TGTGCCAGCAGTTCGGGTTACATGGAAAATGAGCAGTTCTTC	CASSSGYMENEQFF
TRBV6-5	NA	NA	TRBJ1-1	TGTGCCAGCAGTGACTCGGACCCTGAAGCTTTCTTT	CASSDSDPEAFF
TRBV7-2	NA	NA	TRBJ2-7	TGTGCCAGCGAGTCACCCTCGGGGGCCTACGAGCAGTACTTC	CASESPSGAYEQYF
TRBV27	once	TRBD2	TRBJ2-1	TGTGCCAGCAGTATTAACGCGGGGGGTGAGCAGTTCTTC	CASSINAGGEQFF
TRBV6-1	NA	NA	TRBJ2-7	TGTGCCAGCAGTGAACTTGAAGGGGGACCCTACGAGCAGTACTTC	CASSELEGGPYEQYF
TRBV15	NA	NA	TRBJ2-1	TGTGCCACCAGCAGAGATCTCGGATACAATGAGCAGTTCTTC	CATSRDLGYNEQFF
TRBV4-1	NA	NA	TRBJ1-1	TGCGCCAGCAGCCCGGCCCTGGGGGGGCCGAACACTGAAGCTTTCTTT	CASSPALGGPNTEAFF
TRBV30	NA	NA	TRBJ1-1	TGTGCCTGGAGTTCCGTCGGGGGTTGGACTGAAGCTTTCTTT	CAWSSVGGWTEAFF
TRBV18	NA	NA	TRBJ2-7	TGTGCCAGCTCACCAGGCTGGGAGTTTAGCGAGCAGTACTTC	CASSPGWEFSEQYF
TRBV6-5	once	NA	TRBJ1-2	TGTGCCAGCAGTTACCTCGACCCCACTGGTGGCTACACCTTC	CASSYLDPTGGYTF
TRBV14	NA	NA	TRBJ2-1	TGTGCCAGCAGCCAAGAGGGTATGGCTTCCTACAATGAGCAGTTCTTC	CASSQEGMASYNEQFF
TRBV4-1	NA	TRBD2	TRBJ2-1	TGCGCCAGCAGCCTTAAGCGGGAGGGAAGTGAGCAGTTCTTC	CASSLKREGSEQFF
TRBV19	NA	TRBD2	TRBJ2-7	TGTGCCAGTAGCGCTAGCGGGGGGAGCTCCTACGAGCAGTACTTC	CASSASGGSSYEQYF
TRBV5-6	NA	NA	TRBJ1-4	TGTGCCAGCAGCTTGGCCCTTGCGGGGAATGAAAAACTGTTTTTT	CASSLALAGNEKLFF
TRBV7-9	NA	NA	TRBJ2-5	TGTGCCAGCAGTTCCAGGGTGGCGGGTGAGGAGACCCAGTACTTC	CASSSRVAGEETQYF
TRBV6-6	few	TRBD1	TRBJ1-6	TGTGCCAGCAGTTACCCGACAGGGTTAGAGAATTCACCCCTCCACTTT	CASSYPTGLENSPLHF
TRBV9	NA	NA	TRBJ2-7	TGTGCCAGCAGCGGCCAACTCCATAGGTTTCCCTACGAGCAGTACTTC	CASSGQLHRFPYEQYF
TRBV4-1	NA	NA	TRBJ2-3	TGCGCCAGCAGCCAAGACCTAGTGGCAGATACGCAGTATTTT	CASSQDLVADTQYF
TRBV5-6	once	TRBD2	TRBJ2-7	TGTGCCAGCAGCTGGCTACTAGCGGTGGCCTACGAGCAGTACTTC	CASSWLLAVAYEQYF
TRBV4-1	NA	NA	TRBJ2-7	TGCGCCAGCAGCCTAGGCAAGGAGTACGAGCAGTACTTC	CASSLGKEYEQYF
TRBV29-1	NA	TRBD1	TRBJ1-3	TGCAGCGTTCACGGACAGGGGTATGACACCATATATTTT	CSVHGQGYDTIYF